One sample yielded the 32 T cell receptor beta chains listed below, sequenced in a study of blood T cell repertoires in COVID-19. TCRdb's table, derived via immunoSEQ multiplex PCR, lists solely in-frame clones and lacks some. The data hold fewer than 700,000 clones, with roughly 89% observed a single time. The sequencing sample was made of peripheral blood. All receptors come from a woman between 45 and 60 years old with COVID-19, enrolled during active disease.

The chain uses TRBV25-1 and TRBJ1-1; D gene ambiguous. Germline-derived CDR1 and CDR2 are MGHDK and SYGVNS. Trimming removed 4 bases at V and 3 bases at J, with 9 bases between. The CDR3 is made up of 13 amino acids. The CDR3 is CASSAEGYTEAFF. The CDR3 DNA reads as TGTGCCAGCAGTGCGGAGGGTTACACTGAAGCTTTCTTT.

The rearrangement links TRBV5-1 to TRBJ2-2; 10 bases are shared with TRBD1. The germline V gene encodes CDR1 SGHRS and CDR2 YFSETQ. The CDR3 runs 15 residues. V was clipped by 2 bases and J by 6 bases; unmatched bases: 4. CDR3 bases: TGCGCCAGCAGCTTTACAGGGACAGGGGCCGGGGAGCTGTTTTTT. As protein: CASSFTGTGAGELFF.

The CDR3 sequence is CASSPVGEGYNEQFF. CDR3 nucleotides: TGTGCCAGCAGTCCTGTAGGGGAAGGCTACAATGAGCAGTTCTTC. This chain connects TRBV28 to TRBJ2-1, with D possibly TRBD1 on 5 matching bases. The CDR3 loop spans 15 amino acids. V gave up 5 bases and J gave up 3 bases, with 14 bases separating them. Germline CDR1 is MDHEN and CDR2 is SYDVKM.

This clone was counted between two and nine times. The V call is TRBV6-6, the J call TRBJ1-5; no definite D call. The CDR3 runs 13 residues. The V gene's germline CDR1 is MNHNY and CDR2 SVGAGI (reference sequence). Trimming removed 5 bases at V and 7 bases at J, with 12 bases between. The CDR3 region is CASSPTIGQPQHF. In DNA, the CDR3 is TGTGCCAGCAGTCCTACGATCGGGCAGCCCCAGCATTTT.

The chain couples TRBV7-9 to TRBJ2-1; D is perhaps TRBD2 (7 bases). Germline CDR1 SEHNR, CDR2 FQNEAQ (reference sequence). The CDR3 spans 17 residues. V lost 5 bases and J 5 bases, leaving 22 bases between the germline ends. DNA of the CDR3: TGTGCCAGCAGCCTGGCCCCGGGGGGCCAAAATAACAATGAGCAGTTCTTC. Its protein is CASSLAPGGQNNNEQFF. Using reference TRBV7-9 and TRBJ2-1 for the parts outside the CDR3, the full variable domain is DTGVSQNPRHKITKRGQNVTFRCDPISEHNRLYWYRQTLGQGPEFLTYFQNEAQLEKSRLLSDRFSAERPKGSFSTLEIQRTEQGDSAMYLCASSLAPGGQNNNEQFFGPGTRLTVL.

In this sample, this clone turned up once. CDR3 coding DNA: TGTGCCAGCAGTGACGGCTCTGGGGCCAACGTCCTGACTTTC. Translated: CASSDGSGANVLTF. The V gene is TRBV6-1, the J gene TRBJ2-6; D gene ambiguous. Trimming left V 3 bases short and J 0 bases short, with 3 bases between. This CDR3 contains 14 residues. Germline V gene sequence: CDR1 MNHNS, CDR2 SASEGT.

The gene calls are TRBV30 and TRBJ1-4; D might be TRBD1 (6 bases). Per the germline V gene, CDR1 is GTSNPN and CDR2 is SVGIG (reference sequence). The CDR3 has 20 amino acids. V lost 0 bases to trimming and J lost 3 bases, with 26 bases between them. CDR3 sequence reads: CAWSVRGGASYGRANEKLFF. CDR3 DNA: TGTGCCTGGAGTGTACGGGGGGGGGCTTCGTACGGTAGGGCTAATGAAAAACTGTTTTTT. The full variable domain, in which reference TRBV30 and TRBJ1-4 provide the parts outside the CDR3, is SQTIHQWPATLVQPVGSPLSLECTVEGTSNPNLYWYRQAAGRGLQLLFYSVGIGQISSEVPQNLSASRPQDRQFILSSKKLLLSDSGFYLCAWSVRGGASYGRANEKLFFGSGTQLSVL.

V is TRBV27 and J is TRBJ1-2; 11 bases agree with TRBD1. V dropped 3 bases and J dropped 3; count of bases not matched to a gene: 6. The CDR3 contains 16 residues. Germline V lookup: CDR1 MNHEY, CDR2 SMNVEV (reference sequence). CDR3 coding DNA: TGTGCCAGCAGTTTTGTTCGGACAGGGGGCGACTATGGCTACACCTTC. Translation gives CASSFVRTGGDYGYTF.

CDR3 protein: CASSVGFDGYTF. As DNA, the CDR3 is TGTGCCAGCAGCGTAGGTTTCGATGGCTACACCTTC. This sequence joins TRBV9 and TRBJ1-2; no firm D call. V was pared by 0 bases and J by 6 bases, with 6 bases between. Germline CDR1 SGDLS, CDR2 YYNGEE. This CDR3 has 12 residues. Combining the CDR3 with reference TRBV9 and TRBJ1-2 gives the whole variable domain DSGVTQTPKHLITATGQRVTLRCSPRSGDLSVYWYQQSLDQGLQFLIQYYNGEERAKGNILERFSAQQFPDLHSELNLSSLELGDSALYFCASSVGFDGYTFGSGTRLTVV.

This chain uses TRBV6-5 with TRBJ1-5; D is unresolved. This CDR3 region has 15 residues. The V end lost 7 bases, the J end lost 0 bases, and 13 bases lay between the germline ends. Germline V gives CDR1 MNHEY, CDR2 SVGAGI. CDR3 residues: CASKRRDYSNQPQHF. CDR3 nucleotides: TGTGCCAGCAAAAGGAGGGATTATAGCAATCAGCCCCAGCATTTT.

V usage is TRBV7-6 and J usage is TRBJ2-3; D unclear. This CDR3 has 13 amino acids. The germline V gene has CDR1 SGHVS and CDR2 FNYEAQ. V lost 2 bases to trimming and J lost 3 bases, with 6 bases between them. The CDR3 is CASSLNPTDTQYF. The CDR3 DNA reads TGTGCCAGCAGCTTAAATCCAACAGATACGCAGTATTTT.

V gene TRBV12-3 or TRBV12-4 combines with J gene TRBJ2-7; D possibly corresponds to TRBD2 (5 bases). This CDR3 is 11 amino acids long. Trimming took 3 bases from V and 5 from J, leaving 5 bases between them. This chain's CDR3 is CASSFGNEQYF. The DNA of the CDR3 is TGTGCCAGCAGTTTCGGGAACGAGCAGTACTTC.

The chain carries TRBV6-1 and TRBJ1-6, with a possible D match to TRBD1 (6 bases). The ends were cut back, 3 bases at V and 1 base at J, with 7 bases in the middle. The CDR3 loop spans 15 amino acids. CDR1 and CDR2 (germline): MNHNS, SASEGT. The CDR3 reads CASSDRGSYNSPLHF. The CDR3 coding sequence is TGTGCCAGCAGTGACAGGGGTTCCTATAATTCACCCCTCCACTTT.

The chain is built from TRBV4-2 and TRBJ2-7; D is possibly TRBD1 (5 bases). The germline gives CDR1 LGHNA, CDR2 YNFKEQ. The CDR3 totals 13 residues. V was pared by 0 bases and J by 2 bases, with 5 bases between. DNA of the CDR3: TGTGCCAGCAGCCAAGAACAGGCCTACGAGCAGTACTTC. It is translated as CASSQEQAYEQYF.

The CDR3 sequence is CASSAGSTNTEAFF. CDR3 sequence (DNA): TGTGCCAGCTCAGCGGGAAGTACGAACACTGAAGCTTTCTTT. The genes are TRBV18 and TRBJ1-1; D is unresolved. Trimming removed 5 bases at V and 1 base at J, with 11 bases between. The CDR3 is 14 residues long. CDR1 is KGHSH and CDR2 is LQKENI in the germline V gene.

The chain combines TRBV6-4 with TRBJ1-3; unclear D gene. Germline CDR1 and CDR2: MRHNA and SNTAGT. The V and J ends lost 7 bases and 0 bases respectively, with 19 bases between them. The CDR3 loop spans 17 amino acids. As DNA, the CDR3 is TGTGCCAGCACGTATGGAGGGCCAGCCCCCTCTGGAAACACCATATATTTT. Encoded protein: CASTYGGPAPSGNTIYF.

This clone was observed a few times. J is TRBJ1-2 and V is TRBV5-1, with D hard to call. This CDR3 has 14 amino acids. CDR1 is SGHRS and CDR2 is YFSETQ in the germline V gene. Trimming shortened V by 4 bases and J by 8 bases, and 18 bases separated the two germline ends. CDR3 sequence (DNA): TGCGCCAGCAGCCCCTTCTCCACAGTCTCCGGCTACACCTTC. Protein product: CASSPFSTVSGYTF.

This CDR3 is CASSLLQGADGYTF. The CDR3 DNA sequence: TGTGCCAGCAGCCTCTTACAGGGGGCGGATGGCTACACCTTC. This chain uses TRBV5-4 with TRBJ1-2; 9 bases align to TRBD1. Trimming at V came to 4 bases and at J to 6 bases, leaving 7 bases not matched to a gene. CDR3 length: 14 amino acids. Germline assignment: CDR1 SGHNT and CDR2 YYREEE (reference sequence). Drawing the rest from reference TRBV5-4 and TRBJ1-2, the complete variable domain is ETGVTQSPTHLIKTRGQQVTLRCSSQSGHNTVSWYQQALGQGPQFIFQYYREEENGRGNFPPRFSGLQFPNYSSELNVNALELDDSALYLCASSLLQGADGYTFGSGTRLTVV.

This chain links TRBV6-6 with TRBJ2-7; 7 positions agree with TRBD2. This CDR3 is 15 amino acids long. Germline trimming cut 2 bases from V and 3 bases from J; bases unmatched to any gene: 7. Germline V lookup: CDR1 MNHNY, CDR2 SVGAGI (reference sequence). The CDR3 bases are TGTGCCAGCAGTTACAGGCAGGGAGGGGACTACGAGCAGTACTTC. Its protein product is CASSYRQGGDYEQYF.

This clone was detected only once. The chain joins TRBV10-3 to TRBJ1-5; D is uncertain. V was pared by 0 bases and J by 5 bases, with 14 bases between. Germline V gene sequence: CDR1 ENHRY, CDR2 SYGVKD. The CDR3 is 16 amino acids. The CDR3 here is CAISESGGFGDQPQHF. CDR3 nucleotides: TGTGCCATCAGTGAGTCAGGAGGGTTCGGGGATCAGCCCCAGCATTTT.

V usage is TRBV7-3 and J usage is TRBJ2-3, with 8 bases fitting TRBD2. Germline loops: CDR1 SGHTA, CDR2 FQGTGA. V dropped 5 bases and J dropped 3; count of bases not matched to a gene: 7. The CDR3 extends over 15 amino acids. The CDR3 protein is CASSRGGTSTDTQYF. As DNA, the CDR3 is TGTGCCAGCAGCCGCGGGGGGACTAGTACAGATACGCAGTATTTT.

The V gene is TRBV7-6, the J gene TRBJ1-6; D is uncertain. CDR3 length equals 16 residues. Trimming took 5 bases from V and 3 from J, leaving 14 bases between them. CDR1 and CDR2 from the germline V gene are SGHVS and FNYEAQ. The CDR3: CASSPLAVGYNSPLHF. CDR3 nucleotides: TGTGCCAGCAGCCCACTGGCGGTGGGCTATAATTCACCCCTCCACTTT.

The rearrangement uses TRBV7-3 and TRBJ2-3, with 7 bases aligning to TRBD2. CDR1 and CDR2 (germline): SGHTA, FQGTGA. This CDR3 has 14 residues. Unmatched junction bases numbered 2, after V lost 3 bases and J lost 2 bases. Written as DNA, the CDR3 is TGTGCCAGCAGCTTGGGGGGGACCACAGATACGCAGTATTTT. This codes for CASSLGGTTDTQYF.

This chain joins TRBV29-1 and TRBJ1-2, with D unclear. The V end lost 0 bases, the J end lost 0 bases, and 8 bases lay between the germline ends. Germline V CDR1 and CDR2: SQVTM, ANQGSEA. This CDR3 spans 14 amino acids. CDR3 nucleotide sequence: TGCAGCGTTGAAGATCCCGGGACTAACTATGGCTACACCTTC. It yields the protein CSVEDPGTNYGYTF. The full variable domain, in which reference TRBV29-1 and TRBJ1-2 provide the parts outside the CDR3, is SAVISQKPSRDICQRGTSLTIQCQVDSQVTMMFWYRQQPGQSLTLIATANQGSEATYESGFVIDKFPISRPNLTFSTLTVSNMSPEDSSIYLCSVEDPGTNYGYTFGSGTRLTVV.

The chain is built from TRBV6-5 and TRBJ2-1, with TRBD1 matching over 9 bases. The CDR3 totals 14 residues. After removal of 7 bases from V and 5 bases from J, the junction contained 6 bases not matched to a gene. Germline loops: CDR1 MNHEY, CDR2 SVGAGI. This chain's CDR3 is CASNPGQGHNEQFF. The CDR3 region has the DNA TGTGCCAGCAACCCGGGACAGGGTCACAATGAGCAGTTCTTC.

About this clone: Other DNA sequences in this sample translate to the same CDR3. The V gene is TRBV6-1, the J gene TRBJ2-1; tentative D call: TRBD2 (6 bases). Germline-derived CDR1 and CDR2 are MNHNS and SASEGT. The CDR3 runs to 15 residues. Trimming cost V 1 base and J 1 base, with 8 bases left between them. The CDR3 region is CASSEDRGSYNEQFF. For the CDR3, the DNA is TGTGCCAGCAGTGAAGACCGGGGGTCCTACAATGAGCAGTTCTTC.

The gene calls are TRBV6-5 and TRBJ2-2; a possible D gene is TRBD2 (5 bases). With 6 bases removed from V and 7 bases from J, the gap between germline ends came to 15 bases. Germline CDR1 is MNHEY and CDR2 is SVGAGI. The length of the CDR3 is 14 residues. The CDR3 spells CASRRAPSGGELFF. For the CDR3, the DNA is TGTGCCAGCAGGAGGGCCCCATCCGGCGGGGAGCTGTTTTTT.

The V gene is TRBV19, the J gene TRBJ1-2; 7 bases fit TRBD1. CDR1 and CDR2 from the germline V gene are LNHDA and SQIVND (reference sequence). This CDR3 has 14 amino acids. Germline trimming cut 4 bases from V and 2 bases from J; bases unmatched to any gene: 4. CDR3 DNA sequence: TGTGCCAGTAGTACACAGGGGTCAAACTATGGCTACACCTTC. It is translated as CASSTQGSNYGYTF.

The rearrangement uses TRBV12-3 or TRBV12-4 and TRBJ1-5; no firm D call. The CDR3 has 12 residues. Trimming removed 5 bases from V and 11 bases from J, with 13 bases in between. The CDR3 loop reads CASSPSPAAQHF. For the CDR3, the DNA is TGTGCCAGCAGTCCCTCCCCGGCGGCCCAGCATTTT.

CDR3: CASGDTSGGVRNEQFF. The CDR3 coding sequence is TGTGCCAGCGGAGACACTAGCGGGGGGGTTCGGAATGAGCAGTTCTTC. The chain recombines TRBV11-2 with TRBJ2-1, with TRBD2 matching 13 bases. The germline gives CDR1 SGHAT, CDR2 FQNNGV. V dropped 8 bases and J dropped 7; count of bases not matched to a gene: 11. The CDR3 totals 16 residues. The complete variable domain, with remaining parts taken from reference TRBV11-2 and TRBJ2-1, reads EAGVAQSPRYKIIEKRQSVAFWCNPISGHATLYWYQQILGQGPKLLIQFQNNGVVDDSQLPKDRFSAERLKGVDSTLKIQPAKLEDSAVYLCASGDTSGGVRNEQFFGPGTRLTVL.

V gene TRBV29-1 combines with J gene TRBJ2-7; 7 bases fit TRBD1. The J segment lost 6 bases and the V segment lost 5 bases, leaving 7 bases of the junction unmatched. The CDR3 totals 12 residues. Germline V gene sequence: CDR1 SQVTM, CDR2 ANQGSEA. The CDR3 is CSVTRTGGEQYF. The CDR3 region has the DNA TGCAGCGTTACCCGGACAGGAGGCGAGCAGTACTTC.

This chain uses TRBV5-6 with TRBJ1-6; 7 nucleotides align to TRBD1. With V trimmed by 3 bases and J by 0 bases, 9 bases remained unmatched. Germline values: CDR1 SGHDT, CDR2 YYEEEE. The CDR3 totals 18 residues. CDR3 bases: TGTGCCAGCAGCTCGAGAACAGGGGCCCTCTCCTATAATTCACCCCTCCACTTT. Translated, it gives CASSSRTGALSYNSPLHF. Full variable domain (outside the CDR3, taken from reference TRBV5-6 and TRBJ1-6): DAGVTQSPTHLIKTRGQQVTLRCSPKSGHDTVSWYQQALGQGPQFIFQYYEEEERQRGNFPDRFSGHQFPNYSSELNVNALLLGDSALYLCASSSRTGALSYNSPLHFGNGTRLTVT.